The 21 T cell receptor beta chains below all came from one sample that was sequenced in a study of tumor-infiltrating lymphocytes in primary liver carcinoma. Taking about 19-32 mg of unsorted bulk tissue, the authors co-extracted RNA and DNA. The investigators made TCR beta cDNA from approximately 500 ng total RNA, using a constant-region primer. Nested multiplex PCR, run for three rounds with slightly modified ARM-PCR, yielded TCR beta libraries. The first two PCR rounds, around 10 cycles each, used TRBV1-TRBV30 forward primers and a C-beta reverse primer. TCRdb reprocessed the multiplex PCR reads with MiXCR, giving one entry per CDR3 protein. Of about 48,000 distinct CDR3 sequences listed, about three quarters were seen once; the top ten hold roughly a quarter. Sequencing was done on a sample of liver tumor tissue from sampling region 3. Subset in this sample: tumor region T3, left-lateral pole. The origin of the receptors is a man aged 35-49 years with primary liver carcinoma and hepatitis B virus infection.

This clonotype is labeled medium-sized (0.01 to 0.1%). The chain uses TRBV7-9 and TRBJ2-7, with a tentative D call TRBD2 (6 bases). The CDR3 contains 15 residues. In germline, CDR1 is SEHNR, CDR2 FQNEAQ (reference sequence). V lost 6 bases, J lost 2 bases, and 17 bases lay in between. In nucleotides, the CDR3 is TGTGCCAGCAGTAGAGCAGCGGGTGGGACCTACGAGCAGTACTTC. This sequence encodes CASSRAAGGTYEQYF.

V and J are TRBV11-2 and TRBJ1-2, with a possible D match to TRBD1 (6 bases). From germline, CDR1 is SGHAT and CDR2 FQNNGV. V lost 8 bases to trimming and J lost 6 bases, with 16 bases between them. The CDR3 contains 13 residues. The CDR3 DNA reads TGTGCCAGCGATGGGACAAGGATGAATGGCTACACCTTC. Residues: CASDGTRMNGYTF.

Regarding this clonotype: A junction end diverges from the germline sequence, so it may reflect a read error. V is TRBV6-1 and J is TRBJ1-1, with a possible D match to TRBD1 (6 bases). The length of the CDR3 is 15 residues. Germline V gene lookup returns CDR1 MNHNS and CDR2 SASEGT. The CDR3 bases are TGCGCCAGCGGGGGCTGGGGGACGGCGAACATTGAAGCCTTCTTT. Encoded protein: CASGGWGTANIEAFF.

With regard to this clonotype: At one boundary the junction diverges from the germline segment, which might be a read error. The chain has TRBV6-6 and TRBJ2-1; 9 bases agree with TRBD2. The germline V gene has CDR1 MNHNY and CDR2 SVGAGI (reference sequence). The CDR3 runs to 15 residues. CDR3 protein: CASSCETSGHNEQFF. CDR3 nucleotides: TGTGCCAGCAGTTGTGAGACTAGCGGACACAATGAGCAATTCTTC.

This clonotype rates as medium-sized (0.01 to 0.1%). This chain uses TRBV11-2 with TRBJ2-7; 7 positions match TRBD1. In germline, CDR1 is SGHAT, CDR2 FQNNGV. The junction had 11 bases not matched to a gene; V was cut back by 5 bases and J by 4 bases. This CDR3 comprises 15 residues. The CDR3 sequence: CASSPRQGWFYEQYF. DNA for the CDR3: TGTGCCAGCAGCCCCCGACAGGGATGGTTTTACGAGCAGTACTTC.

The sample holds one count of this clonotype. One end of the junction fails to match germline, which may point to a read error. CDR3 region: CANSLGYRDRDQYF. In DNA, the CDR3 is TGTGCCAACAGCTTAGGGTATAGGGACAGGGACCAGTATTTC. The chain joins TRBV7-8 to TRBJ2-7; 9 bases match TRBD1. Germline CDR1 is SGHVS and CDR2 is FQNEAQ. The CDR3 is made up of 14 amino acids.

On this clonotype: The CDR3 does not end in the conserved phenylalanine or tryptophan, so this is likely a read error. It is unclear where the CDR3 begins or ends on the DNA, so no DNA is shown, and the CDR3 is as TCRdb lists it. The rearrangement uses TRBV10-3 and TRBJ1-6; TRBD1 was called by the table and not checked on the DNA. CDR1 and CDR2 from the germline V gene are ENHRY and SYGVKD. The CDR3 is 14 residues long, counting both termini. The CDR3 is CAISHDRGGSPLRL.

Comment on this clonotype: Compared with germline, one end of the junction differs, possibly owing to a read error. The chain carries TRBV7-9 and TRBJ1-2; D uncertain. The CDR3 spans 14 residues. CDR1 is SEHNR, CDR2 FQNEAQ, per germline (reference sequence). CDR3 sequence (DNA): TGTGCCAGCAGCTTAGAAACGGCTAACTATGACTACACCTTC. Translated, it gives CASSLETANYDYTF.

Turning to this clonotype: One end of the junction does not line up with germline, which may come from a read error. V is TRBV6-2 or TRBV6-3 and J is TRBJ2-1; D is perhaps TRBD1 or TRBD2 (5 bases each). The CDR3 has 16 residues. Per the germline V gene, CDR1 is MNHEY and CDR2 is SVGEGT. The DNA for the CDR3 is TGTACCAGCAGTTACTGGGGGAAGAGCTCCTACAATGAGCAGTTCTTC. Its translation is CTSSYWGKSSYNEQFF.

For this clonotype: A read error may explain this, as a much larger clone is one base away. V usage is TRBV2 and J usage is TRBJ2-7; possible D gene TRBD2, 7 bases. Germline loops: CDR1 SNHLY, CDR2 FYNNEI. This CDR3 region has 15 residues. In DNA form, the CDR3 reads TGTGCCAGCACCGGAGGGGGGGGGGTCTCCTACGGGCAGTACTTC. Protein sequence: CASTGGGGVSYGQYF.

Concerning this clonotype itself: A read error is possible here, since a much larger clone lies one base away. In nucleotides, the CDR3 is TGTGCCAACAGGTCCGGTGGGACCGAAGTCACAGATACGCAGTATTTT. Protein product: CANRSGGTEVTDTQYF. This chain connects TRBV7-9 to TRBJ2-3, with D possibly called TRBD1 or TRBD2 (5 bases each). The CDR3 runs to 16 residues. Trimming removed 10 bases at V and 2 bases at J, with 22 bases between. CDR1 is SEHNR and CDR2 is FQNEAQ in the germline V gene (reference sequence).

On this clonotype: The junction departs from the called germline gene at one end, perhaps through a read error. For the CDR3, the DNA is TGTGCCACGGGTCATGGGAACACCGAGGAGCTGTTTTTT. It encodes CATGHGNTEELFF. This chain joins TRBV11-2 and TRBJ2-2, with D unclear. Germline assignment: CDR1 SGHAT and CDR2 FQNNGV. The CDR3 covers 13 residues.

In the case of this clonotype: Compared with germline, one end of the junction differs, possibly owing to a read error. The chain uses TRBV11-2 and TRBJ2-1; the D is unclear. The CDR3 spans 12 residues. Germline CDR1 SGHAT, CDR2 FQNNGV. CDR3 sequence: CTSSLEYNEQLF. CDR3 sequence (DNA): TGTACCAGCAGCCTGGAGTACAATGAGCAGTTATTC. The full variable domain, completed using reference TRBV11-2 and TRBJ2-1, is EAGVAQSPRYKIIEKRQSVAFWCNPISGHATLYWYQQILGQGPKLLIQFQNNGVVDDSQLPKDRFSAERLKGVDSTLKIQPAKLEDSAVYLCTSSLEYNEQLFGPGTRLTVL.

On this clonotype: Here the CDR3 omits its conserved ending phenylalanine or tryptophan, so a read error is the likely source. The CDR3 sequence is CASSRRIGPQSGTEAFY. Here the CDR3 DNA reads TGTGCCAGCAGCCGCAGGATCGGACCGCAGTCAGGCACTGAAGCTTTCTAT. The rearrangement joins TRBV6-5 to TRBJ1-1; no definite D call. Trimming pared 6 bases from V and 4 bases from J, leaving 24 bases between. Germline lookup yields CDR1 MNHEY and CDR2 SVGAGI. The CDR3 extends over 17 amino acids.

Worth noting for this clonotype: An end of the junction does not agree with germline; a read error may underlie this. The rearrangement joins TRBV29-1 to TRBJ2-1, with D unresolved. Germline CDR1 and CDR2: SQVTM and ANQGSEA. CDR3 size: 13 residues. In DNA, the CDR3 is TGCGGCGTTGACGGTAGCTCCTACAATGAGCAGTTCTTC. Translating gives CGVDGSSYNEQFF.

Details on this clonotype: No conserved phenylalanine or tryptophan ends this CDR3, so it is likely a read error. V and J are TRBV14 and TRBJ2-1; the D is unclear. The germline gives CDR1 SGHDN, CDR2 FVKESK. Trimming left V 4 bases short and J 3 bases short, with 4 bases between. The CDR3 has 12 amino acids. The CDR3 region has the DNA TGTGCCAGCAGCCGGAACTACAATGAGCAGTTCCTT. Translated, it gives CASSRNYNEQFL.

Note on this clonotype: A much larger clone lies one base from this, so it may be a read error. The rearrangement joins TRBV5-4 to TRBJ1-6, with 10 bases lining up with TRBD1. The germline V gene encodes CDR1 SGHNT and CDR2 YYREEE (reference sequence). V lost 4 bases, J lost 14 bases, and 9 bases stayed unmatched. The CDR3 extends over 14 amino acids. The CDR3 loop is CASSAGTGEQALHF. The CDR3, as DNA: TGTGCCAGCAGCGCCGGGACAGGGGAACAAGCCCTCCACTTT.

As concerns this clonotype: Germline is not matched at one junction end, which may reflect a read error. The genes are TRBV14 and TRBJ2-5, with D unresolved. This CDR3 is built from 17 residues. Germline CDR1 and CDR2: SGHDN and FVKESK. CDR3 nucleotide sequence: TGTGTCAGCAGTCAAGACCACGCCCTGGAGTTCCAAGAGACCCAGTACTTC. Encoded protein: CVSSQDHALEFQETQYF.

With respect to this clonotype: Likely a read error: the CDR3 ends without its conserved phenylalanine or tryptophan. The V call is TRBV11-2, the J call TRBJ2-7; maybe TRBD2 (8 bases). Germline assignment: CDR1 SGHAT and CDR2 FQNNGV. The CDR3 covers 15 residues. CDR3 loop: CASGQYSGGGYGQYL. CDR3 bases: TGTGCCAGCGGCCAATATTCGGGAGGGGGCTACGGGCAGTACCTC.

About this clonotype: A much larger clone lies one base from this, so it may be a read error. This chain links TRBV5-1 with TRBJ1-2; 10 bases map to TRBD1. V was pared by 4 bases and J by 6 bases, with 9 bases of the junction left unmatched. The CDR3 sequence is 15 residues long. Germline lookup yields CDR1 SGHRS and CDR2 YFSETQ. The CDR3 here is CASSPWDRGLDGYTF. The CDR3 DNA reads TGCGCCAGCAGCCCCTGGGACAGGGGTCTGGATGGCTACACCTTC.

CDR3 DNA sequence: TGTGCCAGCAGCCCTGGGACTAGTGGGAGTTTATGGGAGACCCAGTACTTC. It translates to CASSPGTSGSLWETQYF. The chain uses TRBV28 and TRBJ2-5; the match to TRBD2 covers 8 bases. The V gene's germline CDR1 is MDHEN and CDR2 SYDVKM. Unmatched junction bases numbered 17, after V lost 6 bases and J lost 5 bases. CDR3 length: 17 amino acids.